The 29 T cell receptor beta chains below were found in one sample sequenced in a study of blood T cell repertoires in COVID-19. Clones were read by immunoSEQ multiplex PCR, and TCRdb kept only the in-frame ones, dropping some. The sample has tens of thousands of clones; roughly 88% are singletons. Sequenced material: peripheral blood. The source is a human donor in a cohort sampled during active COVID-19.

The chain employs TRBV5-1 and TRBJ1-6; 10 bases agree with TRBD1. There are 16 residues in the CDR3. V was clipped by 3 bases and J by 5 bases; unmatched bases: 5. Germline V gene data show CDR1 as SGHRS and CDR2 as YFSETQ. This chain's CDR3 is CASSSSGTGDNSPLHF. In nucleotides, the CDR3 is TGCGCCAGCAGCTCCAGTGGGACAGGGGATAATTCACCCCTCCACTTT.

The CDR3 loop reads CASSQDRAGNTDTQYF. DNA of the CDR3: TGTGCCAGCAGCCAAGATCGAGCGGGGAACACAGATACGCAGTATTTT. This rearrangement joins TRBV3-1 (or the pseudogene TRBV3-2) to TRBJ2-3; 7 nucleotides align to TRBD2. The CDR3 runs to 16 residues. Germline V gives CDR1 LGHDT, CDR2 YNNKEL (reference sequence). V trimming: 0 bases; J trimming: 2 bases; junction bases outside the gene matches: 5.

CDR3 protein: CASSSMGRLNSYEQYF. CDR3 DNA: TGTGCCAGCAGTTCCATGGGGAGGCTAAACTCCTACGAGCAGTACTTC. The rearrangement links TRBV6-5 to TRBJ2-7, with D possibly TRBD2 on 6 matching bases. The germline CDR1 and CDR2 sequences are MNHEY and SVGAGI. Trimming removed 4 bases at V and 0 bases at J, with 16 bases between. This CDR3 is built from 16 residues.

The chain couples TRBV2 to TRBJ1-1; D is undetermined. CDR1 and CDR2 (germline): SNHLY, FYNNEI. The CDR3 covers 15 residues. The germline V and J ends were trimmed by 3 bases and 1 base, with 12 bases remaining between them. The CDR3 nucleotides read TGTGCCAGCAGTGAGATCGGCGCAGGGAACACTGAAGCTTTCTTT. Translation: CASSEIGAGNTEAFF.

J is TRBJ2-6 and V is TRBV18, with D perhaps TRBD1 (5 bases). This CDR3 region has 17 residues. Trimming cost V 6 bases and J 5 bases, with 20 bases left between them. Germline V gene sequence: CDR1 KGHSH, CDR2 LQKENI. The CDR3 sequence: CASSHPGQGSRANVLTF. The CDR3 nucleotides are TGTGCCAGCTCGCATCCAGGTCAGGGTTCAAGGGCCAACGTCCTGACTTTC. Supplemented by reference TRBV18 and TRBJ2-6, the full variable domain reads NAGVMQNPRHLVRRRGQEARLRCSPMKGHSHVYWYRQLPEEGLKFMVYLQKENIIDESGMPKERFSAEFPKEGPSILRIQQVVRGDSAAYFCASSHPGQGSRANVLTFGAGSRLTVL.

The chain uses TRBV6-2 or TRBV6-3 and TRBJ2-5; 7 bases are a match to TRBD1. V was clipped by 2 bases and J by 5 bases; unmatched bases: 8. Per the germline V gene, CDR1 is MNHEY and CDR2 is SVGEGT. The CDR3 sequence is 15 residues long. The CDR3 spells CASSYGAGGTETQYF. In DNA, the CDR3 is TGTGCCAGCAGTTACGGGGCAGGGGGAACGGAGACCCAGTACTTC.

This clone was observed a single time. V and J are TRBV5-6 and TRBJ2-5, with 15 nucleotides matching TRBD2. CDR3 length: 18 amino acids. Germline V gene sequence: CDR1 SGHDT, CDR2 YYEEEE. The trim removed 2 bases at V and 4 bases at J, leaving 9 bases unmatched. CDR3 protein: CASSLLKGLAGGRETQYF. CDR3 sequence (DNA): TGTGCCAGCAGCTTACTCAAGGGACTAGCGGGAGGTCGAGAGACCCAGTACTTC.

V and J are TRBV9 and TRBJ2-2; D is perhaps TRBD2 (6 bases). There are 16 residues in the CDR3. Per the germline V gene, CDR1 is SGDLS and CDR2 is YYNGEE. V was pared by 4 bases and J by 7 bases, with 20 bases between. The CDR3 protein is CASSIGSGTRGGELFF. CDR3 sequence (DNA): TGTGCCAGCAGCATAGGTAGCGGAACCCGTGGCGGGGAGCTGTTTTTT. Drawing the rest from reference TRBV9 and TRBJ2-2, the complete variable domain is DSGVTQTPKHLITATGQRVTLRCSPRSGDLSVYWYQQSLDQGLQFLIQYYNGEERAKGNILERFSAQQFPDLHSELNLSSLELGDSALYFCASSIGSGTRGGELFFGEGSRLTVL.

This clone appeared a single time. This chain connects TRBV18 to TRBJ2-3, with 9 bases matching TRBD1. Trimming took 3 bases from V and 4 from J; bases not matched to a gene: 5. The CDR3 sequence is 15 residues long. The germline V gene encodes CDR1 KGHSH and CDR2 LQKENI. CDR3 protein: CASSPNRGQSDTQYF. CDR3 coding DNA: TGTGCCAGCTCACCGAACAGGGGGCAGTCAGATACGCAGTATTTT.

The chain joins TRBV6-5 to TRBJ1-4; D is uncertain. V lost 0 bases to trimming and J lost 7 bases, with 9 bases between them. Germline V lookup: CDR1 MNHEY, CDR2 SVGAGI. The CDR3 contains 14 residues. CDR3 region: CASSYSSVGEKLFF. CDR3 sequence (DNA): TGTGCCAGCAGTTACTCATCCGTCGGTGAAAAACTGTTTTTT.

The chain carries TRBV3-1 (or the pseudogene TRBV3-2) and TRBJ1-1; 9 bases fit TRBD1. The CDR3 consists of 16 residues. The junction had 6 bases not matched to a gene; V was cut back by 0 bases and J by 4 bases. In germline, CDR1 is LGHDT, CDR2 YNNKEL (reference sequence). The CDR3 region has the DNA TGTGCCAGCAGCCAAGAATCGGGACAGGGTTCCACTGAAGCTTTCTTT. This codes for CASSQESGQGSTEAFF.

The chain employs TRBV19 and TRBJ2-7, with TRBD2 matching over 9 bases. CDR3 length: 14 amino acids. Germline lookup yields CDR1 LNHDA and CDR2 SQIVND (reference sequence). V lost 3 bases to trimming and J lost 5 bases; unmatched junction nucleotides: 5. CDR3 protein: CASSIKREAHEQYF. CDR3 nucleotide sequence: TGTGCCAGTAGTATCAAGCGGGAGGCCCACGAGCAGTACTTC.

The CDR3 region is CSAGQGRSEQYF. Written as DNA, the CDR3 is TGCAGCGCCGGACAGGGTAGGAGCGAGCAGTACTTC. V is TRBV29-1 and J is TRBJ2-7; the match to TRBD1 covers 8 bases. Germline V gene data show CDR1 as SQVTM and CDR2 as ANQGSEA. The trim removed 7 bases at V and 6 bases at J, leaving 8 bases unmatched. The CDR3 has 12 residues.

The chain is built from TRBV5-1 and TRBJ2-2, with D maybe TRBD1 (5 bases). Looked up from germline, CDR1 is SGHRS and CDR2 is YFSETQ. V shed 7 bases and J shed 5 bases, with 27 bases lying between them. This CDR3 region has 18 residues. CDR3 residues: CASHLGLNRQLRTGELFF. The CDR3 DNA is TGCGCCAGCCATCTCGGGTTAAATCGACAGTTAAGAACCGGGGAGCTGTTTTTT.

This sequence joins TRBV5-1 and TRBJ2-7; TRBD2 agrees at 7 bases. This CDR3 has 14 amino acids. The V segment lost 2 bases and the J segment 3 bases; nucleotides outside the gene matches: 5. CDR1 is SGHRS and CDR2 is YFSETQ in the germline V gene. CDR3 in amino acids: CASSFPGGSYEQYF. CDR3 bases: TGCGCCAGCAGCTTCCCGGGAGGAAGCTACGAGCAGTACTTC.

J is TRBJ1-1 and V is TRBV18; unclear D gene. CDR3 length equals 13 residues. The germline V and J ends were trimmed by 2 bases and 2 bases, with 6 bases remaining between them. CDR1 and CDR2 (germline): KGHSH, LQKENI. CDR3: CASSPGRNTEAFF. DNA for the CDR3: TGTGCCAGCTCACCAGGGAGAAACACTGAAGCTTTCTTT.

This clone occurred once. The V call is TRBV25-1, the J call TRBJ2-3, with D uncertain. Trimming left V 1 base short and J 0 bases short, with 5 bases between. This CDR3 spans 14 amino acids. CDR1 is MGHDK, CDR2 SYGVNS, per germline. The CDR3, as DNA: TGTGCCAGCAGTGAATCCGGGAGCACAGATACGCAGTATTTT. Translation gives CASSESGSTDTQYF.

V gene TRBV7-2 combines with J gene TRBJ2-2; TRBD2 is a possible D gene (5 bases). V lost 6 bases to trimming and J lost 5 bases, with 16 bases between them. This CDR3 has 15 residues. Germline values: CDR1 SGHTA, CDR2 FQGNSA. The CDR3 sequence: CASSLATPGTGELFF. CDR3 DNA: TGTGCCAGCAGTCTGGCCACCCCGGGGACCGGGGAGCTGTTTTTT.

This chain joins TRBV3-1 (or the pseudogene TRBV3-2) and TRBJ1-1; 8 bases are a match to TRBD1. The length of the CDR3 is 16 residues. V gave up 4 bases and J gave up 4 bases; unmatched junction bases: 11. In germline, CDR1 is LGHDT, CDR2 YNNKEL (reference sequence). The CDR3 region is CASSPQGAQSATEAFF. CDR3 DNA: TGTGCCAGCAGCCCTCAGGGGGCGCAAAGCGCCACTGAAGCTTTCTTT.

The chain links TRBV7-7 to TRBJ2-5; 16 bases align to TRBD2. Per the germline V gene, CDR1 is SSHAT and CDR2 is FNYEAQ (reference sequence). The V gene end was trimmed by 5 bases and the J gene end by 5 bases; junction bases not matched to a gene: 8. The CDR3 consists of 17 residues. CDR3 DNA sequence: TGTGCCAGCAGCCCGGGACTAGCGGGGGGGTCGGGGGAGACCCAGTACTTC. Amino acid sequence: CASSPGLAGGSGETQYF.

The chain uses TRBV6-5 and TRBJ2-7; 7 nucleotides line up with TRBD2. The CDR3 loop spans 13 amino acids. After removal of 5 bases from V and 6 bases from J, the junction contained 7 bases not matched to a gene. Looked up from germline, CDR1 is MNHEY and CDR2 is SVGAGI. As DNA, the CDR3 is TGTGCCAGCAGTAGAACACGGGAGGCCGAGCAGTACTTC. This translates into CASSRTREAEQYF.

V and J are TRBV5-4 and TRBJ2-5; D might be TRBD1 (6 bases). Between the trimmed V and J ends, which lost 4 bases and 2 bases, there was a span of 12 bases. Germline values: CDR1 SGHNT, CDR2 YYREEE (reference sequence). This CDR3 spans 14 amino acids. CDR3 nucleotide sequence: TGTGCCAGCAGCACTGACAGGAGACAAGAGACCCAGTACTTC. This encodes CASSTDRRQETQYF.

This clone was recorded once. The chain is built from TRBV7-8 and TRBJ2-7; TRBD2 aligns across 10 bases. With 4 bases clipped from V and 3 bases from J, the junction kept 6 bases outside the gene matches. CDR1 SGHVS and CDR2 FQNEAQ come from the germline V gene. The CDR3 consists of 15 residues. The CDR3: CASSSLAGAIYEQYF. The CDR3 nucleotides are TGTGCCAGCAGCTCCCTAGCGGGGGCCATCTACGAGCAGTACTTC.

The V gene is TRBV19, the J gene TRBJ1-2; tentatively, D is TRBD1 (5 bases). In germline, CDR1 is LNHDA, CDR2 SQIVND (reference sequence). V lost 5 bases and J lost 5, with 12 bases in between. This CDR3 is 13 amino acids long. DNA for the CDR3: TGTGCCAGTAGTCCCAGGGCAGGGTATGGCTACACCTTC. Its protein product is CASSPRAGYGYTF.

This chain uses TRBV2 with TRBJ1-1, with TRBD1 as a possible D gene (5 bases). CDR3 size: 13 residues. The germline V gene has CDR1 SNHLY and CDR2 FYNNEI. Trimming took off 4 bases at V and 5 bases at J, with 11 bases between the two ends. CDR3 in amino acids: CASSVEGRTEAFF. The DNA for the CDR3 is TGTGCCAGCAGTGTGGAGGGGCGGACTGAAGCTTTCTTT.

The V gene is TRBV4-2, the J gene TRBJ1-1, with D unresolved. Per the germline V gene, CDR1 is LGHNA and CDR2 is YNFKEQ. V dropped 0 bases and J dropped 1 base, with 18 bases sitting between them. This CDR3 is built from 18 residues. This CDR3 reads CASSQDFGGNSRNTEAFF. For the CDR3, the DNA is TGTGCCAGCAGCCAAGATTTTGGAGGTAACTCGAGGAACACTGAAGCTTTCTTT.

The chain carries TRBV5-1 and TRBJ2-2; TRBD2 agrees at 7 bases. CDR1 SGHRS and CDR2 YFSETQ come from the germline V gene. V lost 4 bases and J lost 4; bases outside the gene matches: 7. The CDR3 contains 15 residues. CDR3 sequence reads: CASSREGHSTGELFF. CDR3 bases: TGCGCCAGCAGCAGGGAGGGCCATAGCACCGGGGAGCTGTTTTTT. Combining the CDR3 with reference TRBV5-1 and TRBJ2-2 gives the whole variable domain KAGVTQTPRYLIKTRGQQVTLSCSPISGHRSVSWYQQTPGQGLQFLFEYFSETQRNKGNFPGRFSGRQFSNSRSEMNVSTLELGDSALYLCASSREGHSTGELFFGEGSRLTVL.

The chain joins TRBV13 to TRBJ1-2; 9 bases are a match to TRBD1. The trim removed 4 bases at V and 7 bases at J, leaving 4 bases unmatched. In germline, CDR1 is PRHDT, CDR2 FYEKMQ (reference sequence). CDR3 length equals 13 residues. The CDR3 DNA reads as TGTGCCAGCAGCTCGACAGGGGGATTTGGCTACACCTTC. The encoded protein is CASSSTGGFGYTF. Full variable domain (remainder filled in from reference TRBV13 and TRBJ1-2): AAGVIQSPRHLIKEKRETATLKCYPIPRHDTVYWYQQGPGQDPQFLISFYEKMQSDKGSIPDRFSAQQFSDYHSELNMSSLELGDSALYFCASSSTGGFGYTFGSGTRLTVV.

This sequence joins TRBV11-3 and TRBJ2-5; no clear D gene. The germline V and J ends were trimmed by 1 base and 2 bases, with 11 bases remaining between them. CDR3 length: 15 amino acids. Germline V gene sequence: CDR1 SGHNT, CDR2 YENEEA. This CDR3 reads CASSLGVAVQETQYF. The DNA of the CDR3 is TGTGCCAGCAGCTTAGGAGTTGCCGTTCAAGAGACCCAGTACTTC.